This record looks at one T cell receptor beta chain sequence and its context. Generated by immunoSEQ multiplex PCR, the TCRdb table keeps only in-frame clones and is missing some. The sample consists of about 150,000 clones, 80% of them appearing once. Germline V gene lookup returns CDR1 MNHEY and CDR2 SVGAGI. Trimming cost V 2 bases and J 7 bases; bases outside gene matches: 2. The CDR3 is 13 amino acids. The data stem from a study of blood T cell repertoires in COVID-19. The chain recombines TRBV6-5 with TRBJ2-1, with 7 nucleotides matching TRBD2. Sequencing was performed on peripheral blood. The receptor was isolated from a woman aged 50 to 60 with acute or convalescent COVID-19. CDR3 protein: CASSYGGGNEQFF. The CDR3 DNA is TGTGCCAGCAGTTACGGGGGGGGTAATGAGCAGTTCTTC.